This T cell receptor beta chain was profiled in a study of T cell responses to AZD1222 COVID-19 vaccine. Study-level points and caveats: Repertoires in all cases were sampled only once the peak T cell response had passed. Regions left unmutated in variants are reportedly the target of nearly half of spike-specific TCRs. The donors showed a predominance of white British ancestry and of females, with possible underestimation of clonal diversity.

On this clone itself: Antigen: not known.

This table comes from immunoSEQ multiplex PCR, and its TCRdb copy is limited to in-frame clones, with some not included. The sample yields around 110,000 clones, approximately 84% seen once. The sample consisted of peripheral blood, taken on day 0 of AZD1222 vaccination. The clonotype comes from an adult in good health.

CDR3 protein: CASSHSPSRGLGNTIYF. The CDR3 nucleotides are TGCGCCAGCAGCCACAGCCCCTCCAGGGGGCTTGGAAACACCATATATTTT. This chain uses TRBV4-1 with TRBJ1-3; TRBD1 matches 8 bases. This CDR3 comprises 17 residues. V lost 3 bases, J lost 3 bases, and 10 bases stayed unmatched. Germline CDR1 is MGHRA and CDR2 is YSYEKL.